Below, 30 T cell receptor beta chains from the same sample are listed, as sequenced in a study of blood T cell repertoires in COVID-19. Produced via immunoSEQ multiplex PCR; TCRdb's table is partial and in-frame only. The table includes around 300,000 clones, approximately 83% detected once. Sequencing input: peripheral blood. Source of these receptors: a woman in her 70s with acute or convalescent COVID-19.

This chain links TRBV10-3 with TRBJ1-5; no reliable D call. This CDR3 comprises 14 residues. Trimming pared 4 bases from V and 3 bases from J, leaving 10 bases between. Germline V CDR1 and CDR2: ENHRY, SYGVKD. The CDR3 sequence is CAISAGSPNQPQHF. The CDR3 DNA sequence: TGTGCCATCAGTGCAGGCAGCCCCAATCAGCCCCAGCATTTT.

V and J are TRBV7-9 and TRBJ2-2, with no clear D. Germline V CDR1 and CDR2: SEHNR, FQNEAQ (reference sequence). V was cut by 5 bases and J by 5 bases, with 6 bases left in between. The CDR3 length is 12 residues. The CDR3 DNA is TGTGCCAGCAGCCTCACAACCGGGGAGCTGTTTTTT. Its protein product is CASSLTTGELFF.

This clone was seen only a few times. The chain couples TRBV15 to TRBJ1-2; D may be TRBD1 (5 bases). The length of the CDR3 is 13 residues. V shed 1 base and J shed 5 bases, with 8 bases lying between them. Germline assignment: CDR1 LNHNV and CDR2 YYDKDF (reference sequence). For the CDR3, the DNA is TGTGCCACCAGCAGAGGCAGGGAATATGGCTACACCTTC. This codes for CATSRGREYGYTF.

As concerns this clone: Other DNA sequences in this sample translate to the same CDR3. The chain carries TRBV2 and TRBJ1-1, with D uncertain. Trimming removed 2 bases at V and 1 base at J, with 8 bases between. The CDR3 has 14 residues. Germline values: CDR1 SNHLY, CDR2 FYNNEI. This chain's CDR3 is CASSERRGNTEAFF. CDR3 sequence (DNA): TGTGCCAGCAGTGAACGGCGGGGGAACACTGAAGCTTTCTTT.

The V call is TRBV7-2, the J call TRBJ1-2; D is unresolved. From germline, CDR1 is SGHTA and CDR2 FQGNSA. The germline V and J ends were trimmed by 7 bases and 4 bases, with 13 bases remaining between them. The length of the CDR3 is 13 residues. CDR3 coding DNA: TGTGCCAGCAACCCACAGATCCTCTATGGCTACACCTTC. Protein: CASNPQILYGYTF. The complete variable domain, with remaining parts taken from reference TRBV7-2 and TRBJ1-2, reads GAGVSQSPSNKVTEKGKDVELRCDPISGHTALYWYRQSLGQGLEFLIYFQGNSAPDKSGLPSDRFSAERTGGSVSTLTIQRTQQEDSAVYLCASNPQILYGYTFGSGTRLTVV.

V and J are TRBV5-4 and TRBJ1-3; D uncertain. Between the trimmed V and J ends, which lost 2 bases and 2 bases, there was a span of 14 bases. Germline CDR1 is SGHNT and CDR2 is YYREEE (reference sequence). CDR3 length: 16 residues. The CDR3 bases are TGTGCCAGCAGCTTAACCCCCGGGATGGCTGGAAACACCATATATTTT. Translated: CASSLTPGMAGNTIYF.

This clone has a single count. The V call is TRBV30, the J call TRBJ1-4; D uncertain. From germline, CDR1 is GTSNPN and CDR2 SVGIG (reference sequence). Between the trimmed V and J ends, which lost 3 bases and 6 bases, there was a span of 5 bases. CDR3 length: 11 amino acids. The CDR3 DNA follows: TGTGCCTGGAGAAGCGATGAAAAACTGTTTTTT. This sequence encodes CAWRSDEKLFF.

The chain recombines TRBV9 with TRBJ1-4; 8 nucleotides align to TRBD1. V lost 7 bases and J lost 1; bases outside the gene matches: 12. CDR1 SGDLS and CDR2 YYNGEE come from the germline V gene. The CDR3 sequence is 17 residues long. The CDR3 here is CASGTTGVWGTNEKLFF. The CDR3 DNA sequence: TGTGCCAGCGGGACGACAGGGGTTTGGGGAACTAATGAAAAACTGTTTTTT. Looking up the rest from reference TRBV9 and TRBJ1-4 gives the full variable domain: DSGVTQTPKHLITATGQRVTLRCSPRSGDLSVYWYQQSLDQGLQFLIQYYNGEERAKGNILERFSAQQFPDLHSELNLSSLELGDSALYFCASGTTGVWGTNEKLFFGSGTQLSVL.

This chain links TRBV5-5 with TRBJ1-1; 11 bases line up with TRBD1. V shed 0 bases, J shed 1 base, and the junction held 8 bases outside the gene matches. This CDR3 has 18 amino acids. Germline CDR1 SGHKS, CDR2 YYEKEE (reference sequence). The CDR3, as DNA: TGTGCCAGCAGCTTGGATCCGGACAGGGGGCGTGGGAACACTGAAGCTTTCTTT. This encodes CASSLDPDRGRGNTEAFF. Using reference TRBV5-5 and TRBJ1-1 for the parts outside the CDR3, the full variable domain is DAGVTQSPTHLIKTRGQQVTLRCSPISGHKSVSWYQQVLGQGPQFIFQYYEKEERGRGNFPDRFSARQFPNYSSELNVNALLLGDSALYLCASSLDPDRGRGNTEAFFGQGTRLTVV.

Written as DNA, the CDR3 is TGTGCCAGCAGCGTAGATCAGGGGGGACAGGTCCTCTCTGGAAACACCATATATTTT. Translated: CASSVDQGGQVLSGNTIYF. The chain recombines TRBV9 with TRBJ1-3; TRBD1 agrees at 8 bases. With 0 bases clipped from V and 0 bases from J, the junction kept 11 bases outside the gene matches. CDR1 and CDR2 from the germline V gene are SGDLS and YYNGEE. The CDR3 contains 19 residues.

The chain uses TRBV3-1 (or the pseudogene TRBV3-2) and TRBJ2-5, with 11 positions matching TRBD2. Germline loops: CDR1 LGHDT, CDR2 YNNKEL (reference sequence). This CDR3 contains 15 residues. With V trimmed by 8 bases and J by 4 bases, 9 bases remained unmatched. CDR3 sequence (DNA): TGTGCCAGCGGTGGTAGCGGGGGGGCCGCAGAGACCCAGTACTTC. Residues: CASGGSGGAAETQYF.

The chain employs TRBV4-1 and TRBJ1-2; possibly TRBD1 for D (5 bases). V gave up 1 base and J gave up 4 bases, with 10 bases separating them. This CDR3 contains 14 residues. Germline V gene sequence: CDR1 MGHRA, CDR2 YSYEKL. As DNA, the CDR3 is TGCGCCAGCAGCCAAGGGGCAGGGCTCTATGGCTACACCTTC. Protein sequence: CASSQGAGLYGYTF.

This clone was detected only a few times. V gene TRBV7-2 combines with J gene TRBJ2-3, with D maybe TRBD2 (5 bases). Germline V gene data show CDR1 as SGHTA and CDR2 as FQGNSA. The ends were cut back, 3 bases at V and 0 bases at J, with 13 bases in the middle. The CDR3 is 16 amino acids. The CDR3 spells CASSFDGRGSTDTQYF. The CDR3 DNA follows: TGTGCCAGCAGCTTCGATGGCCGGGGTAGCACAGATACGCAGTATTTT. Drawing the rest from reference TRBV7-2 and TRBJ2-3, the complete variable domain is GAGVSQSPSNKVTEKGKDVELRCDPISGHTALYWYRQSLGQGLEFLIYFQGNSAPDKSGLPSDRFSAERTGGSVSTLTIQRTQQEDSAVYLCASSFDGRGSTDTQYFGPGTRLTVL.

The chain employs TRBV7-9 and TRBJ2-1, with 10 positions matching TRBD1. Germline V gene lookup returns CDR1 SEHNR and CDR2 FQNEAQ (reference sequence). Losses at the gene ends were 4 bases for V and 8 bases for J; bases not matched to a gene: 8. CDR3 length: 15 amino acids. CDR3 sequence: CASSSPTGGHDEQFF. The CDR3 DNA reads TGTGCCAGCAGCTCCCCGACAGGGGGCCACGATGAGCAGTTCTTC.

The chain is built from TRBV6-5 and TRBJ2-7, with D unresolved. With 6 bases removed from V and 2 bases from J, the gap between germline ends came to 17 bases. Germline V CDR1 and CDR2: MNHEY, SVGAGI. CDR3 size: 15 residues. CDR3 in DNA: TGTGCCAGCAGGGCCCGGGTGGGTATGACCTACGAGCAGTACTTC. Translating gives CASRARVGMTYEQYF.

Concerning this clone itself: The sample has other DNA sequences that encode this CDR3 too. The gene calls are TRBV5-1 and TRBJ1-6; a possible D gene is TRBD1 (5 bases). The CDR3 loop spans 13 amino acids. Trimming removed 0 bases at V and 8 bases at J, with 6 bases between. CDR1 and CDR2 from the germline V gene are SGHRS and YFSETQ. CDR3 sequence (DNA): TGCGCCAGCAGCTTGGGGGGGGATTCACCCCTCCACTTT. Translation gives CASSLGGDSPLHF.

Only a few counts were recorded for this clone. The rearrangement uses TRBV6-5 and TRBJ1-2; the match to TRBD1 covers 8 bases. The CDR3 loop spans 16 amino acids. The trim removed 2 bases at V and 6 bases at J, leaving 11 bases unmatched. Germline values: CDR1 MNHEY, CDR2 SVGAGI. CDR3 sequence: CASSYLPRGPTDGYTF. CDR3 coding DNA: TGTGCCAGCAGTTACCTTCCCAGGGGGCCCACTGATGGCTACACCTTC.

The gene calls are TRBV2 and TRBJ1-4; TRBD1 aligns across 8 bases. The CDR3 has 15 amino acids. Trimming at V came to 6 bases and at J to 3 bases, leaving 6 bases not matched to a gene. CDR1 is SNHLY and CDR2 is FYNNEI in the germline V gene. CDR3 residues: CASRDRGIANEKLFF. The CDR3 region has the DNA TGTGCCAGCAGAGACAGGGGTATAGCTAATGAAAAACTGTTTTTT.

The chain has TRBV5-5 and TRBJ2-7; TRBD2 is a possible D gene (5 bases). Germline values: CDR1 SGHKS, CDR2 YYEKEE (reference sequence). The CDR3 covers 13 residues. Trimming left V 1 base short and J 3 bases short, with 8 bases between. The CDR3 protein is CASSLKRSYEQYF. In DNA form, the CDR3 reads TGTGCCAGCAGCTTGAAGCGGAGCTACGAGCAGTACTTC. The full variable domain, with the rest looked up from reference TRBV5-5 and TRBJ2-7, is DAGVTQSPTHLIKTRGQQVTLRCSPISGHKSVSWYQQVLGQGPQFIFQYYEKEERGRGNFPDRFSARQFPNYSSELNVNALLLGDSALYLCASSLKRSYEQYFGPGTRLTVT.

The rearrangement joins TRBV5-1 to TRBJ2-3; tentatively, D is TRBD1 (6 bases). Trimming took 0 bases from V and 5 from J, leaving 19 bases between them. Germline assignment: CDR1 SGHRS and CDR2 YFSETQ. This CDR3 contains 17 residues. CDR3 nucleotides: TGCGCCAGCAGCTTGGCCGGCGGCAGGGGAAGGGGAGATACGCAGTATTTT. Its protein is CASSLAGGRGRGDTQYF. The whole variable domain, filled in from reference TRBV5-1 and TRBJ2-3, reads KAGVTQTPRYLIKTRGQQVTLSCSPISGHRSVSWYQQTPGQGLQFLFEYFSETQRNKGNFPGRFSGRQFSNSRSEMNVSTLELGDSALYLCASSLAGGRGRGDTQYFGPGTRLTVL.

This chain links TRBV5-1 with TRBJ2-7; TRBD2 matches 11 bases. Per the germline V gene, CDR1 is SGHRS and CDR2 is YFSETQ. This CDR3 comprises 17 residues. V lost 4 bases to trimming and J lost 1 base; unmatched junction nucleotides: 10. The CDR3 reads CASSPTTSGEGSYEQYF. The CDR3 coding sequence is TGCGCCAGCAGCCCAACGACTAGCGGGGAGGGGTCCTACGAGCAGTACTTC.

The V and J genes are TRBV5-1 and TRBJ1-1, with D perhaps TRBD1 (6 bases). This CDR3 has 14 amino acids. V dropped 0 bases and J dropped 7 bases, with 13 bases sitting between them. CDR1 is SGHRS, CDR2 YFSETQ, per germline. The CDR3 nucleotides read TGCGCCAGCAGCTTGGTTGTGGGGGCAGGTGAAGCTTTCTTT. Residues: CASSLVVGAGEAFF. The variable domain in full, with the rest retrieved from reference TRBV5-1 and TRBJ1-1, is KAGVTQTPRYLIKTRGQQVTLSCSPISGHRSVSWYQQTPGQGLQFLFEYFSETQRNKGNFPGRFSGRQFSNSRSEMNVSTLELGDSALYLCASSLVVGAGEAFFGQGTRLTVV.

The J gene is TRBJ1-4, the V gene TRBV6-1; tentative D call: TRBD1 (5 bases). V lost 3 bases to trimming and J lost 8 bases, with 10 bases between them. The germline V gene has CDR1 MNHNS and CDR2 SASEGT. The CDR3 runs 13 residues. The CDR3 coding sequence is TGTGCCAGCAGTGATTCAGGGCGCGAAAAACTGTTTTTT. It is translated as CASSDSGREKLFF.

This chain joins TRBV3-1 (or the pseudogene TRBV3-2) and TRBJ1-3, with unresolved D. The germline V and J ends were trimmed by 4 bases and 5 bases, with 18 bases remaining between them. From germline, CDR1 is LGHDT and CDR2 YNNKEL (reference sequence). The CDR3 runs 16 residues. Here the CDR3 reads CASSLSGEVPRNTIYF. CDR3 coding DNA: TGTGCCAGCAGCCTGAGCGGTGAGGTCCCAAGAAACACCATATATTTT.

This chain links TRBV6-6 with TRBJ1-1; D unresolved. CDR3 length: 14 amino acids. CDR1 and CDR2 (germline): MNHNY, SVGAGI (reference sequence). The V gene lost 3 bases and the J gene lost 0 bases, with 8 bases spanning the gap. CDR3 sequence reads: CASSYERMNTEAFF. The CDR3 region has the DNA TGTGCCAGCAGTTATGAGCGGATGAACACTGAAGCTTTCTTT.

The V gene is TRBV9, the J gene TRBJ1-3, with TRBD1 as a possible D gene (5 bases). The germline V and J ends were trimmed by 4 bases and 4 bases, with 15 bases remaining between them. The germline gives CDR1 SGDLS, CDR2 YYNGEE. The CDR3 covers 15 residues. The CDR3 DNA follows: TGTGCCAGCAGCTATGGGGCAACCCCCGGAAACACCATATATTTT. Encoded protein: CASSYGATPGNTIYF.

The chain is built from TRBV27 and TRBJ1-2, with 11 bases matching TRBD1. J gave up 8 bases and V 6 bases, and 17 bases lay outside the gene matches. This CDR3 region has 17 residues. CDR1 is MNHEY, CDR2 SMNVEV, per germline (reference sequence). Here the CDR3 reads CASSPRWGGQGAQGYTF. In nucleotides, the CDR3 is TGTGCCAGCAGCCCTAGGTGGGGCGGACAGGGGGCACAAGGCTACACCTTC.

The chain has TRBV15 and TRBJ2-1; TRBD1 matches at 9 bases. The J segment lost 6 bases and the V segment lost 0 bases, leaving 6 bases of the junction unmatched. CDR1 is LNHNV and CDR2 is YYDKDF in the germline V gene (reference sequence). The CDR3 loop spans 16 amino acids. The CDR3 DNA is TGTGCCACCAGCAGAGATTTGGGGACAGGGTTCAATGAGCAGTTCTTC. Residues: CATSRDLGTGFNEQFF.

The V and J genes are TRBV9 and TRBJ1-1; 10 positions match TRBD1. CDR3 length: 16 amino acids. V was clipped by 2 bases and J by 4 bases; unmatched bases: 8. Germline loops: CDR1 SGDLS, CDR2 YYNGEE. In nucleotides, the CDR3 is TGTGCCAGCAGCGTCGGGACAGGGGATCGTTCCACTGAAGCTTTCTTT. Protein sequence: CASSVGTGDRSTEAFF. Full variable domain (rest looked up from reference TRBV9 and TRBJ1-1): DSGVTQTPKHLITATGQRVTLRCSPRSGDLSVYWYQQSLDQGLQFLIQYYNGEERAKGNILERFSAQQFPDLHSELNLSSLELGDSALYFCASSVGTGDRSTEAFFGQGTRLTVV.

The sample holds a few counts of this clone. This chain uses TRBV15 with TRBJ1-2; a possible D gene is TRBD1 (6 bases). Trimming shortened V by 1 base and J by 4 bases, and 10 bases separated the two germline ends. The CDR3 is 14 residues long. CDR1 LNHNV and CDR2 YYDKDF come from the germline V gene (reference sequence). The CDR3 loop reads CATSRARGTYGYTF. CDR3 DNA sequence: TGTGCCACCAGCAGAGCCAGGGGAACCTATGGCTACACCTTC.